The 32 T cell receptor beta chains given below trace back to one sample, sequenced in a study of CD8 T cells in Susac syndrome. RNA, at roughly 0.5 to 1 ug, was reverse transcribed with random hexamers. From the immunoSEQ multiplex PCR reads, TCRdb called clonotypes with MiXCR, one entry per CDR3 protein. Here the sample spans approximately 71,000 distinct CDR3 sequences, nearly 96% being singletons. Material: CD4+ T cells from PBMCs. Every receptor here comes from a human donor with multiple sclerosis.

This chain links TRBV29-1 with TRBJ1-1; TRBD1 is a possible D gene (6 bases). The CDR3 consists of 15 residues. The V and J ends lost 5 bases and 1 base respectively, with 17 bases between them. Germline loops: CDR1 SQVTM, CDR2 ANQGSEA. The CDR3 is CSVTRGAHQNTEAFF. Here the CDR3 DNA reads TGCAGCGTTACCAGGGGCGCGCATCAGAACACTGAAGCTTTCTTT.

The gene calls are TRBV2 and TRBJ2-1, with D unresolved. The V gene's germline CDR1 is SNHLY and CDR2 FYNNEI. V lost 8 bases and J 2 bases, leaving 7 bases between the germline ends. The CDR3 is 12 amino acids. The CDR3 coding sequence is TGTGCCAGCGGTAAGACCTACAATGAGCAGTTCTTC. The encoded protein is CASGKTYNEQFF. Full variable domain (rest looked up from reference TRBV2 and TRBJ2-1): EPEVTQTPSHQVTQMGQEVILRCVPISNHLYFYWYRQILGQKVEFLVSFYNNEISEKSEIFDDQFSVERPDGSNFTLKIRSTKLEDSAMYFCASGKTYNEQFFGPGTRLTVL.

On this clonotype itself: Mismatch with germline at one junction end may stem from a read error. CDR3 sequence reads: CASSRGQGLGETQYF. CDR3 nucleotide sequence: TGTGCTAGCAGCAGGGGACAGGGATTAGGAGAGACCCAGTACTTC. V is TRBV7-7 and J is TRBJ2-5, with TRBD1 matching over 9 bases. This CDR3 comprises 15 residues. Germline V CDR1 and CDR2: SSHAT, FNYEAQ (reference sequence).

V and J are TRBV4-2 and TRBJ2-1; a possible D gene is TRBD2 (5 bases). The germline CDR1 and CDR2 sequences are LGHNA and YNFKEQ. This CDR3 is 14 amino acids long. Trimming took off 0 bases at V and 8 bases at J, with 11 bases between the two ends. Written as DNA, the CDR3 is TGTGCCAGCAGCCAAGATCGAGGGATCGATGAGCAGTTCTTC. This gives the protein CASSQDRGIDEQFF.

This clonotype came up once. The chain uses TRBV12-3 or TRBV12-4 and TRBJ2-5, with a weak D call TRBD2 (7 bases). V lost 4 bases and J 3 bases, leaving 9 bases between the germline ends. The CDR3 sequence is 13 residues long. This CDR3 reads CASSWGGEETQYF. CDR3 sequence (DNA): TGTGCCAGCAGTTGGGGGGGCGAAGAGACCCAGTACTTC.

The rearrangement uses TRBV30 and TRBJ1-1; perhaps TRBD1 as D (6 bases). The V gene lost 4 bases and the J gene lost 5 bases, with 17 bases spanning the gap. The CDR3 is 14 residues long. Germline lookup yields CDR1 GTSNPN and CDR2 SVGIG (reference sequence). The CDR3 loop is CAWTVLITGTEAFF. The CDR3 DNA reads TGTGCCTGGACGGTTTTGATTACAGGGACTGAAGCTTTCTTT.

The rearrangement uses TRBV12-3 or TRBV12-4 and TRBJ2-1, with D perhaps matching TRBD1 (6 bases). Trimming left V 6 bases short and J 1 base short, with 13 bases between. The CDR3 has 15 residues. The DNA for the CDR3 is TGTGCCAGCAGGGTCCGGGACAAATCCTACAATGAGCAGTTCTTC. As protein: CASRVRDKSYNEQFF.

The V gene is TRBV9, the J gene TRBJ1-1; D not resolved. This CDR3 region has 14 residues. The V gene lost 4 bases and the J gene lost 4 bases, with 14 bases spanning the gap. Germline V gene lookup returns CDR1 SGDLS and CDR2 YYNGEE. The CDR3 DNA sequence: TGTGCCAGCAGCCTCCAAGCCCTGGGCACTGAAGCTTTCTTT. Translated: CASSLQALGTEAFF.

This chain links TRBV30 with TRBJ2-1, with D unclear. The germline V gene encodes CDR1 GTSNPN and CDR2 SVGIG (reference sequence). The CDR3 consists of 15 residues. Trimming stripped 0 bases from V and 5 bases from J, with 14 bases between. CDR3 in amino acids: CAWSVLGAADNEQFF. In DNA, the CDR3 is TGTGCCTGGAGTGTACTGGGCGCGGCGGACAATGAGCAGTTCTTC.

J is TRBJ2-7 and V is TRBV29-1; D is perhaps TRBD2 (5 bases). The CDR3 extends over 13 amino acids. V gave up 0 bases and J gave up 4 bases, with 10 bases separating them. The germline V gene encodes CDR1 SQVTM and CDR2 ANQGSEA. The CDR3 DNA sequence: TGCAGCGTTGAAGATCAACTAGGTTACGAGCAGTACTTC. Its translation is CSVEDQLGYEQYF.

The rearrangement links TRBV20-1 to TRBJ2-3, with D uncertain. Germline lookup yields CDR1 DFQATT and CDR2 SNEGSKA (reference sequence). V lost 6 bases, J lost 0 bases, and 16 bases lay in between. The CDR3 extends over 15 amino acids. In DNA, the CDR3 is TGCAGTGCAACCACGCTCAGGTTGAGCACAGATACGCAGTATTTT. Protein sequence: CSATTLRLSTDTQYF.

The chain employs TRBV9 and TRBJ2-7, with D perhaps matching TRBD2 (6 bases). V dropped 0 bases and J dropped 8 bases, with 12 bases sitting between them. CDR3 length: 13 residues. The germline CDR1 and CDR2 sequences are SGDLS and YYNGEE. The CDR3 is CASSVANGGKQYF. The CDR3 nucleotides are TGTGCCAGCAGCGTAGCTAACGGAGGGAAGCAGTACTTC.

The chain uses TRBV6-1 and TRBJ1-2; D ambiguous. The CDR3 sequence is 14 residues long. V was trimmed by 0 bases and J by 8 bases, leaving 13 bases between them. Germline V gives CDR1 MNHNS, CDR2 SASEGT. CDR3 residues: CASSEARTLRGYTF. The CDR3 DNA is TGTGCCAGCAGTGAAGCGCGGACCCTTAGGGGCTACACCTTC.

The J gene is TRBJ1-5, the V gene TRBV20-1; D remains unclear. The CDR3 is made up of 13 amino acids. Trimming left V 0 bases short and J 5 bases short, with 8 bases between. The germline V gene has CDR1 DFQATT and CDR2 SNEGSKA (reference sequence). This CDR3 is CSARDLLHQPQHF. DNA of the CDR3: TGCAGTGCTAGAGATCTACTACATCAGCCCCAGCATTTT.

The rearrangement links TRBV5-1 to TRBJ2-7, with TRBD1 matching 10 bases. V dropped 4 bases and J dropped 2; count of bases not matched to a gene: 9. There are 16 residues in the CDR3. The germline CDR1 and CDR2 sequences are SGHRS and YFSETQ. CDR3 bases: TGCGCCAGCAGCCCCGCCGCCGGGACAGGGGCCTACGAGCAGTACTTC. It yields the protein CASSPAAGTGAYEQYF. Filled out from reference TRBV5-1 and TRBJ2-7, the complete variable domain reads KAGVTQTPRYLIKTRGQQVTLSCSPISGHRSVSWYQQTPGQGLQFLFEYFSETQRNKGNFPGRFSGRQFSNSRSEMNVSTLELGDSALYLCASSPAAGTGAYEQYFGPGTRLTVT.

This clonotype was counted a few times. Written as DNA, the CDR3 is TGTGCCAGCAGTTATAGCACCGGGTACCGCCAAGAGACCCAGTACTTC. Its translation is CASSYSTGYRQETQYF. The chain carries TRBV6-5 and TRBJ2-5, with unresolved D. CDR1 and CDR2 (germline): MNHEY, SVGAGI. V was pared by 3 bases and J by 1 base, with 15 bases between. CDR3 length equals 16 residues.

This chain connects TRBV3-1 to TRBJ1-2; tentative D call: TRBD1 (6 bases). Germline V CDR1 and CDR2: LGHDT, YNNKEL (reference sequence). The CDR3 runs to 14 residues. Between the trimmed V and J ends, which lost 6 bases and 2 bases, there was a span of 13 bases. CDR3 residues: CASSPGHQNYGYTF. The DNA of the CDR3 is TGTGCCAGCAGTCCGGGACATCAAAACTATGGCTACACCTTC.

CDR3 in amino acids: CASSSTRQGNEQYF. Written as DNA, the CDR3 is TGCGCCAGCAGCTCCACCCGACAGGGCAACGAGCAGTACTTC. The gene calls are TRBV5-1 and TRBJ2-7; TRBD1 agrees at 7 bases. This CDR3 region has 14 residues. Unmatched junction bases numbered 8, after V lost 3 bases and J lost 5 bases. Germline V gene data show CDR1 as SGHRS and CDR2 as YFSETQ.

For the CDR3, the DNA is TGTGCCAGCAGCCAAGACGGCCTGACAGGGAGTGAAGGAGACATTCAGTACTTC. Translation: CASSQDGLTGSEGDIQYF. The chain employs TRBV4-2 and TRBJ2-4; 7 bases are a match to TRBD1. CDR3 length: 18 residues. V shed 0 bases and J 8 bases; nucleotides not matched to a gene: 16. Germline V gene data show CDR1 as LGHNA and CDR2 as YNFKEQ.

CDR3 amino acids: CASSNRVYEQYF. The CDR3 DNA is TGTGCCAGCAGTAACAGGGTCTACGAGCAGTACTTC. The rearrangement links TRBV12-3 or TRBV12-4 to TRBJ2-7, with D tentatively TRBD1 (6 bases). V dropped 5 bases and J dropped 3 bases, with 8 bases sitting between them. The CDR3 extends over 12 amino acids.

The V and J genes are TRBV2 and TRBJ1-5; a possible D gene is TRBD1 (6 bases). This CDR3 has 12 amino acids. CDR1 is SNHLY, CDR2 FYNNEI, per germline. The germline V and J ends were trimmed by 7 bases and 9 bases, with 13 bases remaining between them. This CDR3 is CASTGGPGPQHF. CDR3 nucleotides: TGTGCCAGCACTGGGGGCCCGGGGCCCCAGCATTTT.

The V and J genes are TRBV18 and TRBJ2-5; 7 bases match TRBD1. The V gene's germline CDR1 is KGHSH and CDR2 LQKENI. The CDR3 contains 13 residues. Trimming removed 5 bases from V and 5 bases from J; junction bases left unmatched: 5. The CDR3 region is CASSSDRVETQYF. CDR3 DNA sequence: TGTGCCAGCTCATCTGACAGGGTGGAGACCCAGTACTTC.

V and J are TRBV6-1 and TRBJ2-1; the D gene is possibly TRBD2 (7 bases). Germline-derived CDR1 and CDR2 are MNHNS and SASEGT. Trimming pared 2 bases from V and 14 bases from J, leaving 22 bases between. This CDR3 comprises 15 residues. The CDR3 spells CASSERDRDKGREFF. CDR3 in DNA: TGTGCCAGCAGTGAAAGAGACCGGGACAAGGGGAGGGAGTTCTTC.

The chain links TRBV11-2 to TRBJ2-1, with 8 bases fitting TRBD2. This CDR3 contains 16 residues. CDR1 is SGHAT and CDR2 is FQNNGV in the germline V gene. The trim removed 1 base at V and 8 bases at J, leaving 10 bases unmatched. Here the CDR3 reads CASSLARPGGPDEQFF. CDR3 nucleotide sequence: TGTGCCAGCAGCTTAGCTCGCCCGGGGGGGCCGGATGAGCAGTTCTTC.

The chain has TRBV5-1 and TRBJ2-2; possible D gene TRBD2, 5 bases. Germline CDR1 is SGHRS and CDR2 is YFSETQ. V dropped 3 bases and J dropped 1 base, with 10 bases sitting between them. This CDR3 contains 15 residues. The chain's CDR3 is CASSSWTENTGELFF. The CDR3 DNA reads TGCGCCAGCAGCTCATGGACTGAGAACACCGGGGAGCTGTTTTTT.

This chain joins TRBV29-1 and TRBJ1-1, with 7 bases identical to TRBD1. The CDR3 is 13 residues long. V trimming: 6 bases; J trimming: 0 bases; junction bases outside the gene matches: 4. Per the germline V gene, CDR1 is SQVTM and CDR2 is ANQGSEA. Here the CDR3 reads CSVAGTVNTEAFF. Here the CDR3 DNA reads TGCAGCGTCGCCGGGACAGTGAACACTGAAGCTTTCTTT.

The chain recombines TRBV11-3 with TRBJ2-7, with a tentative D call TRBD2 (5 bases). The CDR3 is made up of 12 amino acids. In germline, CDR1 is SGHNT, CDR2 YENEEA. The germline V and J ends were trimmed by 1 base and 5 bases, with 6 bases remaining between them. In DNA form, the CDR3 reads TGTGCCAGCAGCTTAGTAGCGCACGAGCAGTACTTC. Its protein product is CASSLVAHEQYF.

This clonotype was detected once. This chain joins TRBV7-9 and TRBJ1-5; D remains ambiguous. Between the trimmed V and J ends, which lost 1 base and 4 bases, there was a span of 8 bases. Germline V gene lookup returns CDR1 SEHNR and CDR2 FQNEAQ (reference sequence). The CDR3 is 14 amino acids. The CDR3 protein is CASSLDGPNQPQHF. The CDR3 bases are TGTGCCAGCAGCTTAGATGGACCGAATCAGCCCCAGCATTTT.

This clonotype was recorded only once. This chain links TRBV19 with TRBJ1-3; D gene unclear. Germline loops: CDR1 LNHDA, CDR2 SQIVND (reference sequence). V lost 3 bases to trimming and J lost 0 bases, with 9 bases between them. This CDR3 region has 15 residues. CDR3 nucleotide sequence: TGTGCCAGTAGTATCGAGGCAGTCTCTGGAAACACCATATATTTT. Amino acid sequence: CASSIEAVSGNTIYF.

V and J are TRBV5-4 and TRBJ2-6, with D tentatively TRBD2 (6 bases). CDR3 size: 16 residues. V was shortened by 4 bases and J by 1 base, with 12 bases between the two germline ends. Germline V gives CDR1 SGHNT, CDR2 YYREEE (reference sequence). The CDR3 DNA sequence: TGTGCCAGCAGCGGGAGGCAGGGATCTGGGGCCAACGTCCTGACTTTC. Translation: CASSGRQGSGANVLTF. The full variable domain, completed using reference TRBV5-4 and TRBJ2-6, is ETGVTQSPTHLIKTRGQQVTLRCSSQSGHNTVSWYQQALGQGPQFIFQYYREEENGRGNFPPRFSGLQFPNYSSELNVNALELDDSALYLCASSGRQGSGANVLTFGAGSRLTVL.

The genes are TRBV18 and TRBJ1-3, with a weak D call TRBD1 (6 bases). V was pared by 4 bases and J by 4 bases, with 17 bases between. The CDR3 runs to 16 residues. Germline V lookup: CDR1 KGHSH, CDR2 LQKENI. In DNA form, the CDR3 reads TGTGCCAGCTCACTATCCTCCAGGACAGAAGGAAACACCATATATTTT. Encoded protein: CASSLSSRTEGNTIYF. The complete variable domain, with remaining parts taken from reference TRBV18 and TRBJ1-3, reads NAGVMQNPRHLVRRRGQEARLRCSPMKGHSHVYWYRQLPEEGLKFMVYLQKENIIDESGMPKERFSAEFPKEGPSILRIQQVVRGDSAAYFCASSLSSRTEGNTIYFGEGSWLTVV.

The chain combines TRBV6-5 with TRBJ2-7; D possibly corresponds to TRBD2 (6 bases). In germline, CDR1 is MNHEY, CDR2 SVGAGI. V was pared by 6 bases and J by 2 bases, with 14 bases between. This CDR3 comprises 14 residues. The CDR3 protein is CASSPGLPTYEQYF. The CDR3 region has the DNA TGTGCCAGCAGCCCGGGACTCCCGACCTACGAGCAGTACTTC.